Below are 26 T cell receptor beta chains sequenced from a single sample in a study of cytomegalovirus exposure and HLA in healthy donors. The PCR was carried out with 60 Vbeta primers and 13 Jbeta primers. Profiled with immunoSEQ multiplex PCR; TCRdb holds only in-frame clones, not every one. The table shows about 190,000 clones, with roughly 77% occurring only once. Sequenced sample: PBMCs. These receptors all come from a woman under 40 in good health and CMV-seropositive.

This chain uses TRBV7-2 with TRBJ2-7; 9 nucleotides agree with TRBD2. Germline CDR1 is SGHTA and CDR2 is FQGNSA. The CDR3 sequence is 14 residues long. With V trimmed by 5 bases and J by 8 bases, 10 bases remained unmatched. The CDR3 DNA is TGTGCCAGCAGCGGGAGACTAGCGGAGAGACAGCAGTACTTC. Amino acid sequence: CASSGRLAERQQYF.

The gene calls are TRBV4-1 and TRBJ2-4, with D maybe TRBD2 (5 bases). CDR3 length: 14 residues. Trimming left V 0 bases short and J 8 bases short, with 11 bases between. CDR1 MGHRA and CDR2 YSYEKL come from the germline V gene. The CDR3 DNA sequence: TGCGCCAGCAGCCAAGATCATGGGAGAGACATTCAGTACTTC. This gives the protein CASSQDHGRDIQYF.

This chain links TRBV6-1 with TRBJ1-5; 8 bases fit TRBD1. The CDR3 contains 15 residues. V dropped 5 bases and J dropped 6; count of bases not matched to a gene: 9. CDR1 MNHNS and CDR2 SASEGT come from the germline V gene. CDR3 DNA: TGTGCCAGCAGTCCCCAACGGGACAGGCCTCAGCCCCAGCATTTT. It is translated as CASSPQRDRPQPQHF.

The V and J genes are TRBV19 and TRBJ2-5, with D possibly matching TRBD2 (6 bases). V dropped 3 bases and J dropped 2 bases, with 10 bases sitting between them. Germline-derived CDR1 and CDR2 are LNHDA and SQIVND (reference sequence). The CDR3 has 14 residues. The CDR3 DNA reads TGTGCCAGTAGTATGTCGGCGGGACAAGAGACCCAGTACTTC. Its translation is CASSMSAGQETQYF.

V usage is TRBV11-2 and J usage is TRBJ2-1, with D unresolved. This CDR3 region has 16 residues. In germline, CDR1 is SGHAT, CDR2 FQNNGV. Deletions cut 2 bases from V and 5 bases from J, with 16 bases between. In DNA, the CDR3 is TGTGCCAGCAGCTTAATTCCACGACTCATCGACAATGAGCAGTTCTTC. Its protein is CASSLIPRLIDNEQFF.

This clone occurred a few times. The chain joins TRBV5-6 to TRBJ2-7, with 15 bases lining up with TRBD2. Unmatched junction bases numbered 10, after V lost 5 bases and J lost 1 base. From germline, CDR1 is SGHDT and CDR2 YYEEEE. The length of the CDR3 is 18 residues. The CDR3 sequence is CASRYPLGTSGGSYEQYF. The CDR3 DNA reads as TGTGCCAGCAGATACCCTTTGGGGACTAGCGGGGGGTCCTACGAGCAGTACTTC.

V usage is TRBV7-2 and J usage is TRBJ2-3; 8 nucleotides agree with TRBD2. This CDR3 is built from 16 residues. V was pared by 2 bases and J by 5 bases, with 9 bases of the junction left unmatched. CDR1 is SGHTA, CDR2 FQGNSA, per germline. The CDR3 region is CASSLRSGSRGDTQYF. The CDR3 coding sequence is TGTGCCAGCAGCTTAAGGAGCGGGAGCAGGGGAGATACGCAGTATTTT.

V is TRBV7-2 and J is TRBJ1-2; 9 positions match TRBD1. Losses at the gene ends were 5 bases for V and 1 base for J; bases not matched to a gene: 11. The CDR3 runs 17 residues. Germline values: CDR1 SGHTA, CDR2 FQGNSA. The CDR3 region is CASSLRGSGQGNYGYTF. CDR3 nucleotide sequence: TGTGCCAGCAGCCTAAGGGGGTCGGGACAGGGTAACTATGGCTACACCTTC.

V and J are TRBV29-1 and TRBJ2-3; D remains ambiguous. Germline CDR1 is SQVTM and CDR2 is ANQGSEA. V shed 4 bases and J shed 0 bases, with 11 bases lying between them. This CDR3 region has 14 residues. The CDR3 sequence: CSVGQAASTDTQYF. As DNA, the CDR3 is TGCAGCGTTGGTCAGGCCGCTAGCACAGATACGCAGTATTTT.

The chain uses TRBV5-4 and TRBJ1-6, with 8 bases lining up with TRBD1. The J segment lost 2 bases and the V segment lost 4 bases, leaving 5 bases of the junction unmatched. CDR3 length: 16 residues. The germline gives CDR1 SGHNT, CDR2 YYREEE (reference sequence). The CDR3 region is CASSRQGTTYNSPLHF. The CDR3 DNA sequence: TGTGCCAGCAGCAGACAGGGGACCACCTATAATTCACCCCTCCACTTT. The whole variable domain, remainder taken from reference TRBV5-4 and TRBJ1-6, is ETGVTQSPTHLIKTRGQQVTLRCSSQSGHNTVSWYQQALGQGPQFIFQYYREEENGRGNFPPRFSGLQFPNYSSELNVNALELDDSALYLCASSRQGTTYNSPLHFGNGTRLTVT.

The J gene is TRBJ2-3, the V gene TRBV27, with D tentatively TRBD2 (6 bases). This CDR3 is 14 amino acids long. Germline loops: CDR1 MNHEY, CDR2 SMNVEV (reference sequence). The V end lost 2 bases, the J end lost 2 bases, and 8 bases lay between the germline ends. The CDR3 DNA reads TGTGCCAGCAGTTTAGCGGGATACACAGATACGCAGTATTTT. This translates into CASSLAGYTDTQYF.

A few counts support this clone. V is TRBV5-6 and J is TRBJ2-7; D gene ambiguous. The CDR3 covers 16 residues. CDR1 is SGHDT, CDR2 YYEEEE, per germline. The V end was cut by 1 base, the J end by 0 bases, with 14 bases between. The CDR3 reads CASSLFQARYSYEQYF. The CDR3 nucleotides are TGTGCCAGCAGCTTGTTTCAGGCCAGATACTCCTACGAGCAGTACTTC.

The V gene is TRBV4-1, the J gene TRBJ2-3, with no clear D. The DNA end favors TRBJ1-5, so the J call may be wrong. The CDR3 loop spans 15 amino acids. Germline V lookup: CDR1 MGHRA, CDR2 YSYEKL. In DNA form, the CDR3 reads TGCGCCAGCAGCACTAGCGGGAGTCCCGCAGATACGCAGCATTTT. It specifies CASSTSGSPADTQHF.

This clone came up once. The chain employs TRBV2 and TRBJ2-1; D ambiguous. Trimming removed 2 bases from V and 1 base from J, with 9 bases in between. This CDR3 is built from 15 residues. Per germline, CDR1 SNHLY and CDR2 FYNNEI. The CDR3 loop is CASSEKASSYNEQFF. The CDR3 DNA reads TGTGCCAGCAGTGAAAAAGCGTCATCCTACAATGAGCAGTTCTTC.

V and J are TRBV6-1 and TRBJ2-3, with D possibly TRBD1 on 5 matching bases. Trimming removed 4 bases from V and 2 bases from J, with 7 bases in between. Germline V gives CDR1 MNHNS, CDR2 SASEGT. The CDR3 covers 13 residues. CDR3 in amino acids: CASSAGLTDTQYF. CDR3 nucleotides: TGTGCCAGCAGTGCAGGGCTCACAGATACGCAGTATTTT.

V usage is TRBV9 and J usage is TRBJ2-7, with 7 bases identical to TRBD1. This CDR3 is 14 amino acids long. Germline loops: CDR1 SGDLS, CDR2 YYNGEE. Germline trimming cut 3 bases from V and 5 bases from J; bases unmatched to any gene: 8. CDR3 DNA: TGTGCCAGCAGCGCTGGACAGGCCCTCGACGAGCAGTACTTC. Translated: CASSAGQALDEQYF.

V gene TRBV7-8 combines with J gene TRBJ2-1; the D is unclear. The CDR3 is made up of 15 amino acids. Germline assignment: CDR1 SGHVS and CDR2 FQNEAQ. V dropped 2 bases and J dropped 4 bases, with 12 bases sitting between them. The CDR3 coding sequence is TGTGCCAGCAGCTTAACCAGCGTTGGGTACAATGAGCAGTTCTTC. This codes for CASSLTSVGYNEQFF.

This clone was seen just once. V gene TRBV16 combines with J gene TRBJ2-7, with TRBD2 matching 7 bases. V lost 4 bases to trimming and J lost 5 bases; unmatched junction nucleotides: 5. The CDR3 runs to 13 residues. Germline CDR1 is KGHSY and CDR2 is FQNENV. DNA of the CDR3: TGTGCCAGCAGCCCCCCGGGGGGAGACGAGCAGTACTTC. Its protein is CASSPPGGDEQYF.

The genes are TRBV27 and TRBJ2-2, with TRBD2 matching over 15 bases. V trimming: 3 bases; J trimming: 6 bases; junction bases outside the gene matches: 5. There are 17 residues in the CDR3. Germline assignment: CDR1 MNHEY and CDR2 SMNVEV (reference sequence). In DNA, the CDR3 is TGTGCCAGCAGTTTCCTGGGACTAGCGGGAGGATCCGGGGAGCTGTTTTTT. As protein: CASSFLGLAGGSGELFF.

This chain uses TRBV9 with TRBJ2-1; 7 bases map to TRBD2. The CDR3 loop spans 15 amino acids. Trimming took 0 bases from V and 8 from J; bases not matched to a gene: 8. Germline V gene sequence: CDR1 SGDLS, CDR2 YYNGEE. The CDR3 region is CASSVAAGVGDEQFF. The CDR3 region has the DNA TGTGCCAGCAGCGTAGCTGCGGGAGTAGGGGATGAGCAGTTCTTC.

This clone was found a few times. V is TRBV4-1 and J is TRBJ1-1; 7 nucleotides align to TRBD1. Germline CDR1 is MGHRA and CDR2 is YSYEKL. CDR3 length: 14 amino acids. The junction had 3 bases not matched to a gene; V was cut back by 4 bases and J by 1 base. CDR3 in DNA: TGCGCCAGCAGCCCGGGACAGTCGAACACTGAAGCTTTCTTT. Residues: CASSPGQSNTEAFF.

This chain links TRBV14 with TRBJ2-7; possibly TRBD2 for D (6 bases). The V and J ends lost 4 bases and 4 bases respectively, with 20 bases between them. Per germline, CDR1 SGHDN and CDR2 FVKESK. This CDR3 comprises 16 residues. The CDR3 bases are TGTGCCAGCAGCCCTCCGGATGGTAGCGGACTTTACGAGCAGTACTTC. As protein: CASSPPDGSGLYEQYF.

The chain employs TRBV6-5 and TRBJ2-6; D call uncertain. V was cut by 0 bases and J by 1 base, with 4 bases left in between. Per the germline V gene, CDR1 is MNHEY and CDR2 is SVGAGI. This CDR3 contains 15 residues. For the CDR3, the DNA is TGTGCCAGCAGTTACTCTCTTTCTGGGGCCAACGTCCTGACTTTC. Amino acid sequence: CASSYSLSGANVLTF.

The chain links TRBV27 to TRBJ2-7, with TRBD2 identical over 8 bases. V trimming: 6 bases; J trimming: 1 base; junction bases outside the gene matches: 8. This CDR3 region has 15 residues. Germline CDR1 is MNHEY and CDR2 is SMNVEV (reference sequence). CDR3 protein: CASSPIGTSSYEQYF. CDR3 coding DNA: TGTGCCAGCAGCCCTATAGGGACTAGTTCCTACGAGCAGTACTTC.

The rearrangement joins TRBV13 to TRBJ2-5, with 8 bases identical to TRBD1. There are 18 residues in the CDR3. CDR1 is PRHDT, CDR2 FYEKMQ, per germline (reference sequence). V lost 2 bases to trimming and J lost 2 bases; unmatched junction nucleotides: 13. The CDR3 loop reads CASSLRGPRGQEQETQYF. Here the CDR3 DNA reads TGTGCCAGCAGCTTACGGGGCCCCAGGGGGCAGGAACAAGAGACCCAGTACTTC.

The rearrangement links TRBV6-5 to TRBJ1-2; TRBD1 is a possible D gene (6 bases). V lost 5 bases to trimming and J lost 8 bases, with 18 bases between them. The germline V gene has CDR1 MNHEY and CDR2 SVGAGI. The CDR3 length is 14 residues. This CDR3 is CASSEDGGRKGYTF. DNA for the CDR3: TGTGCCAGCAGTGAAGACGGGGGGCGGAAAGGCTACACCTTC.